These T cell receptor beta chains were read from a single sample in a study of T-cell memory formation after mild COVID-19. TCRdb processed the 5' RACE reads anew with MiXCR; each CDR3 protein has one entry. This repertoire shows a few hundred thousand distinct CDR3 sequences, roughly 17% found once; its top ten account for approximately 22%. Sequencing used PBMCs or a T cell subset sorted from them (not recorded which). These receptors originate from a man younger than 35 who had mild COVID-19 (a few samples of this study predate the infection). Cell type and time point are not known. CDR3s include the opening cysteine and the closing phenylalanine or tryptophan. Fields, in order: clone size, D gene, V gene, J gene, CDR3 protein, CDR3 DNA. D genes are given only for firm matches. Part of the rows lack a size; the others show once, few, many or a class for expanded clones.

>few|.|TRBV3-1|TRBJ1-3
CASSLDSTGNTIYF
TGTGCCAGCAGTCTGGACAGTACCGGAAACACCATATATTTT
>few|.|TRBV7-3|TRBJ2-1
CASSLGGQGTYNEQFF
TGTGCCAGCAGCTTAGGAGGCCAGGGGACTTACAATGAGCAGTTCTTC
>many|.|TRBV29-1|TRBJ2-5
CSVVFPARGGETQYF
TGCAGCGTTGTTTTCCCGGCCAGGGGTGGGGAGACCCAGTACTTC
>few|TRBD1|TRBV7-2|TRBJ1-5
CASSFLTGDQPQHF
TGTGCCAGCAGCTTTTTGACAGGGGATCAGCCCCAGCATTTT
>few|.|TRBV12-3/TRBV12-4|TRBJ1-1
CASSLKGNFAEAFF
TGTGCCAGCAGTTTAAAAGGGAATTTCGCTGAAGCTTTCTTT
>few|TRBD1|TRBV27|TRBJ2-7
CACQGQGEQEQYF
TGTGCCTGCCAAGGACAGGGGGAGCAAGAGCAGTACTTC
>many|.|TRBV5-5|TRBJ2-1
CASSLGGRREQFF
TGTGCCAGCAGCTTAGGGGGGCGGCGTGAGCAGTTCTTC
>.|.|TRBV6-2/TRBV6-3|TRBJ2-3
CASSQQGTSTDTQYF
TGTGCCAGCAGCCAACAGGGAACTAGCACAGATACGCAGTATTTT
>.|.|TRBV20-1|TRBJ2-5
CSPGDRGLQETQYF
TGCAGTCCGGGGGACCGGGGGCTCCAAGAGACCCAGTACTTC
>.|TRBD1|TRBV5-6|TRBJ2-3
CASSLPQGGTDTQYF
TGTGCCAGCAGCTTACCGCAGGGGGGCACAGATACGCAGTATTTT
>.|.|TRBV7-9|TRBJ2-1
CASSLAVGEQFF
TGTGCCAGCAGCTTGGCCGTAGGTGAGCAGTTCTTC
>few|TRBD2|TRBV7-7|TRBJ2-7
CASSHGLAGEQYF
TGTGCCAGCAGCCACGGACTAGCGGGCGAGCAGTACTTC
>few|.|TRBV5-1|TRBJ1-2
CASSSVNRNYGYTF
TGCGCCAGCAGCTCCGTCAACAGAAACTATGGCTACACCTTC
>few|.|TRBV28|TRBJ2-5
CASSTSSSGGDRETQYF
.
>.|.|TRBV6-5|TRBJ1-6
CASSYDRGTAHSPLHF
TGTGCCAGCAGTTACGATAGAGGGACGGCCCATTCACCCCTCCACTTT
>many|TRBD1|TRBV5-1|TRBJ2-3
CASSVVGTGSTDTQYF
TGCGCCAGCAGCGTGGTCGGGACAGGAAGCACAGATACGCAGTATTTT
>many|TRBD1|TRBV7-2|TRBJ1-1
CASSLGYRGAWGTEAFF
TGTGCCAGCAGCTTAGGTTACAGGGGAGCCTGGGGCACTGAAGCTTTCTTT
>few|.|TRBV7-9|TRBJ2-3
CASSLGESSTDTQYF
TGTGCCAGCAGCTTAGGTGAGAGCTCCACAGATACGCAGTATTTT
>few|.|TRBV20-1|TRBJ1-6
CSASLGLSNSPLHF
TGCAGTGCTAGTTTGGGCCTGTCAAATTCACCCCTCCACTTT
>many|.|TRBV4-3|TRBJ2-1
CASSPGSSSYNEQFF
TGCGCCAGCAGCCCCGGTTCTAGCTCCTACAATGAGCAGTTCTTC
>.|.|TRBV4-1|TRBJ1-2
CASSQELAGTNYGYTF
TGCGCCAGCAGCCAAGAACTGGCAGGGACAAACTATGGCTACACCTTC
>.|.|TRBV5-1|TRBJ2-3
CASSLGQAGADTQYF
TGCGCCAGCAGCTTGGGGCAGGCAGGGGCAGATACGCAGTATTTT
>.|.|TRBV7-8|TRBJ2-2
CASSSGPTTGELFF
TGTGCCAGCAGCTCCGGACCGACCACCGGGGAGCTGTTTTTT
>.|.|TRBV4-1|TRBJ2-5
CASSQGADQETQYF
TGCGCCAGCAGCCAAGGAGCGGACCAAGAGACCCAGTACTTC
>.|TRBD2|TRBV4-3|TRBJ2-1
CASSQGGGYGEQFF
TGCGCCAGCAGCCAGGGCGGGGGGTATGGTGAGCAGTTCTTC
>few|.|TRBV4-1|TRBJ1-2
CASSQGRGSTYGYTF
TGCGCCAGCAGCCAGGGGCGAGGCTCGACATATGGCTACACCTTC
>.|TRBD1|TRBV6-5|TRBJ2-2
CASSRQGSVSGELFF
TGTGCCAGCAGCAGACAGGGAAGTGTGTCCGGGGAGCTGTTTTTT
>.|.|TRBV12-3/TRBV12-4|TRBJ1-3
CASSQGYGSGNTIYF
TGTGCCAGCAGTCAGGGTTACGGCTCTGGAAACACCATATATTTT
>few|TRBD1|TRBV4-1|TRBJ2-1
CASSLHGTGGDEQFF
TGCGCCAGCAGCCTCCACGGGACAGGGGGAGATGAGCAGTTCTTC
>few|.|TRBV6-6|TRBJ2-5
CASGAIGKQETQYF
TGTGCCAGCGGGGCTATCGGAAAACAAGAGACCCAGTACTTC
>.|.|TRBV20-1|TRBJ2-3
CSARQDRTDTQYF
TGCAGTGCCCGACAGGATCGCACAGATACGCAGTATTTT
>.|TRBD1|TRBV4-1|TRBJ1-6
CASSQAETGSYNSPLHF
TGCGCCAGCAGCCAAGCCGAGACAGGGTCCTATAATTCACCCCTCCACTTT
>.|.|TRBV25-1|TRBJ1-4
CASSDGAGVEKLFF
TGTGCCAGCAGTGATGGGGCTGGGGTTGAAAAACTGTTTTTT
>many|TRBD1|TRBV18|TRBJ2-5
CASSPPGTGQETQYF
TGTGCCAGCTCACCGCCCGGGACAGGCCAAGAGACCCAGTACTTC
>.|.|TRBV28|TRBJ2-5
CASSLGDLTVETQYF
TGTGCCAGCAGTTTAGGGGACCTGACGGTAGAGACCCAGTACTTC
>few|.|TRBV7-2|TRBJ2-3
CASSLVGPSYRTSTDTQYF
TGTGCCAGCAGCTTAGTGGGACCATCCTACCGAACCAGCACAGATACGCAGTATTTT
>few|.|TRBV4-3|TRBJ2-3
CASSQDVLTDTQYF
TGCGCCAGCAGCCAAGATGTCCTCACAGATACGCAGTATTTT
>few|TRBD1|TRBV12-3/TRBV12-4|TRBJ1-1
CASYRGENTEAFF
TGTGCCAGCTACAGGGGCGAGAACACTGAAGCTTTCTTT
>.|.|TRBV20-1|TRBJ2-3
CSALSSDRTDTQYF
TGCAGTGCCCTTTCTAGCGACCGCACAGATACGCAGTATTTT
>many|.|TRBV30|TRBJ2-7
CAWSVLYEQYF
TGTGCCTGGAGTGTACTCTACGAGCAGTACTTC
>.|.|TRBV5-1|TRBJ2-1
CASSLGGLSYNEQFF
TGCGCCAGCAGCTTAGGGGGACTCTCCTACAATGAGCAGTTCTTC
>.|.|TRBV4-1|TRBJ2-7
CASSQEFRAYEQYF
TGCGCCAGCAGCCAAGAATTCAGGGCCTACGAGCAGTACTTC
>.|TRBD2|TRBV27|TRBJ2-3
CASSHLGTSGGDTQYF
TGTGCCAGCAGCCACCTCGGGACTAGCGGGGGGGATACGCAGTATTTT
>.|.|TRBV7-2|TRBJ1-3
CASSKSRGVSGNTIYF
TGTGCCAGCAGCAAATCGAGGGGTGTGTCTGGAAACACCATATATTTT
>.|.|TRBV6-2/TRBV6-3|TRBJ2-3
CASSPGLYTDTQYF
TGTGCCAGCAGCCCTGGACTGTACACAGATACGCAGTATTTT
>.|TRBD1|TRBV20-1|TRBJ1-5
CSVRDRRDQPQHF
TGCAGTGTTCGGGACAGGAGAGATCAGCCCCAGCATTTT
>few|TRBD2|TRBV27|TRBJ2-1
CASSGTSGRNEQFF
TGTGCCAGCTCCGGGACTAGCGGAAGGAATGAGCAGTTCTTC
>few|.|TRBV7-2|TRBJ2-3
CASSLLSTQYF
TGTGCCAGCAGCTTGCTCTCTACGCAGTATTTT
>.|.|TRBV11-2|TRBJ2-4
CASSFRWDLQENIQYF
TGTGCCAGCAGCTTTCGTTGGGACCTGCAAGAAAACATTCAGTACTTC
>few|TRBD1|TRBV2|TRBJ2-3
CASTRQGFRTDTQYF
TGTGCCAGCACCAGACAGGGATTCCGCACAGATACGCAGTATTTT
>.|.|TRBV7-9|TRBJ1-5
CASSDGIGQPQHF
TGTGCCAGCAGTGACGGAATAGGACAGCCCCAGCATTTT
>.|.|TRBV6-2/TRBV6-3|TRBJ1-2
CASSLNTDGYTF
TGTGCCAGCAGTTTGAATACCGATGGCTACACCTTC
>.|TRBD1|TRBV19|TRBJ2-1
CASSTVTHPGQGPNEQFF
TGTGCCAGTAGTACCGTCACTCATCCGGGACAGGGACCCAATGAGCAGTTCTTC
>.|TRBD2|TRBV7-2|TRBJ2-2
CASSSGLADTGELFF
TGTGCCAGCAGCTCGGGACTAGCGGACACCGGGGAGCTGTTTTTT
>.|.|TRBV7-2|TRBJ2-3
CASSLGINTQYF
TGTGCCAGCAGCTTGGGTATAAATACGCAGTATTTT